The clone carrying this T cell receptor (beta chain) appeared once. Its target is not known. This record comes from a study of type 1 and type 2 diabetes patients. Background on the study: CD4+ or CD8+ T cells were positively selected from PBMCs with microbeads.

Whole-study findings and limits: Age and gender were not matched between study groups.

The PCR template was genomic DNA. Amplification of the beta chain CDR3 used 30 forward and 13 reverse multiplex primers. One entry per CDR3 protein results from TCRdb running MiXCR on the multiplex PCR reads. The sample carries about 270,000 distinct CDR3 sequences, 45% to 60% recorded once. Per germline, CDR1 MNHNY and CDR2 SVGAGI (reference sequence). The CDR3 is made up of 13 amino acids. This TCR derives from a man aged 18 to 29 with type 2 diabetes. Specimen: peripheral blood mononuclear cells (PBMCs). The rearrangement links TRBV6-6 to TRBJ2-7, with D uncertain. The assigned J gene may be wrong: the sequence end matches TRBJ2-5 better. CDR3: CASSAARRETQYF. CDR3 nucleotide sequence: TGTGCCAGCAGTGCCGCGAGGCGGGAGACCCAGTACTTC.